Shown below are 25 T cell receptor beta chains from a single sample sequenced in a study of PD-L1 blockade in urothelial cancer. Sample time point: pretreatment peripheral blood. Generated by immunoSEQ multiplex PCR, the TCRdb table keeps only in-frame clones and is missing some. The sample contains about 16,000 clones, around nine tenths of which appear only once. Sequences were derived from PBMCs, sampled around atezolizumab (anti-PD-L1) treatment. These receptors came from an older man with urothelial cancer.

The genes are TRBV5-1 and TRBJ1-6; D perhaps matches TRBD1 (6 bases). V was clipped by 0 bases and J by 7 bases, with 14 bases between them. Germline CDR1 SGHRS, CDR2 YFSETQ. This CDR3 region has 16 residues. The chain's CDR3 is CASSLGYGGANSPLHF. The CDR3 nucleotides are TGCGCCAGCAGCTTGGGCTATGGGGGCGCAAATTCACCCCTCCACTTT.

The chain recombines TRBV5-6 with TRBJ1-2; D is possibly TRBD1 (5 bases). Germline loops: CDR1 SGHDT, CDR2 YYEEEE. The CDR3 spans 12 residues. The V end was cut by 6 bases, the J end by 5 bases, with 11 bases between. CDR3 nucleotide sequence: TGTGCCAGCACCATAGGGGATTATGGCTACACCTTC. Its translation: CASTIGDYGYTF.

The genes are TRBV7-8 and TRBJ2-7; D gene ambiguous. V was trimmed by 1 base and J by 0 bases, leaving 7 bases between them. The CDR3 spans 14 residues. Germline lookup yields CDR1 SGHVS and CDR2 FQNEAQ. CDR3 amino acids: CASSLEHSSYEQYF. CDR3 DNA: TGTGCCAGCAGCTTAGAACACAGCTCCTACGAGCAGTACTTC.

In its sample, this clone was seen a few times. The rearrangement links TRBV6-4 to TRBJ2-5; 10 bases map to TRBD2. From germline, CDR1 is MRHNA and CDR2 SNTAGT. This CDR3 region has 15 residues. V lost 0 bases, J lost 5 bases, and 3 bases stayed unmatched. This chain's CDR3 is CASSDSSGGMETQYF. DNA of the CDR3: TGTGCCAGCAGTGACTCTAGCGGGGGGATGGAGACCCAGTACTTC.

The chain employs TRBV5-4 and TRBJ2-5; 7 positions match TRBD2. The CDR3 contains 12 residues. V shed 3 bases, J shed 5 bases, and the junction held 1 base outside the gene matches. The germline gives CDR1 SGHNT, CDR2 YYREEE (reference sequence). This CDR3 reads CASSSRGETQYF. In DNA, the CDR3 is TGTGCCAGCAGCTCGCGGGGGGAGACCCAGTACTTC.

This chain links TRBV5-3 with TRBJ1-5; maybe TRBD1 (5 bases). TRBV5-3 is an ORF; its function is uncertain. CDR3 size: 13 residues. Trimming shortened V by 4 bases and J by 5 bases, and 10 bases separated the two germline ends. Here the CDR3 DNA reads TGTGCCAGAAGCGCGGGGGGGGATCAGCCCCAGCATTTT. Its protein product is CARSAGGDQPQHF.

This clone was detected once. The chain has TRBV28 and TRBJ2-7; 9 bases agree with TRBD1. The V segment lost 5 bases and the J segment 7 bases; nucleotides outside the gene matches: 12. The CDR3 spans 15 residues. Germline CDR1 reads MDHEN; CDR2 reads SYDVKM. CDR3 sequence: CASSPGTGISLEQYF. CDR3 nucleotides: TGTGCCAGCAGTCCAGGGACAGGGATTTCTTTAGAGCAGTACTTC.

The rearrangement uses TRBV6-1 and TRBJ1-5; D unclear. The CDR3 length is 14 residues. Per germline, CDR1 MNHNS and CDR2 SASEGT. V shed 0 bases and J shed 4 bases, with 7 bases lying between them. CDR3 bases: TGTGCCAGCAGTGAAGCTAGCGGAAATCAGCCCCAGCATTTT. Residues: CASSEASGNQPQHF.

The V and J genes are TRBV6-1 and TRBJ2-1; no firm D call. The CDR3 is 14 amino acids. Germline CDR1 and CDR2: MNHNS and SASEGT. V was shortened by 1 base and J by 7 bases, with 11 bases between the two germline ends. CDR3 sequence (DNA): TGTGCCAGCAGTGAAGATCACCACCGGAATGAGCAGTTCTTC. It translates to CASSEDHHRNEQFF.

DNA for the CDR3: TGTGCCAGCAGCGTAGCTCCAGCGGGAGCCTCCTACGAGCAGTACTTC. It yields the protein CASSVAPAGASYEQYF. The chain has TRBV9 and TRBJ2-7; 8 positions match TRBD2. This CDR3 comprises 16 residues. The germline CDR1 and CDR2 sequences are SGDLS and YYNGEE. The junction had 5 bases not matched to a gene; V was cut back by 0 bases and J by 0 bases. The whole variable domain, remainder taken from reference TRBV9 and TRBJ2-7, is DSGVTQTPKHLITATGQRVTLRCSPRSGDLSVYWYQQSLDQGLQFLIQYYNGEERAKGNILERFSAQQFPDLHSELNLSSLELGDSALYFCASSVAPAGASYEQYFGPGTRLTVT.

The chain uses TRBV11-2 and TRBJ1-2; possible D gene TRBD1, 6 bases. Germline CDR1 and CDR2: SGHAT and FQNNGV. Trimming cost V 1 base and J 2 bases, with 8 bases left between them. The CDR3 covers 14 residues. The CDR3 region has the DNA TGTGCCAGCAGCTTAGCCCAGGGGAACTATGGCTACACCTTC. As protein: CASSLAQGNYGYTF.

The chain links TRBV30 to TRBJ2-7; D is perhaps TRBD2 (6 bases). The CDR3 sequence is 13 residues long. Trimming took off 5 bases at V and 3 bases at J, with 14 bases between the two ends. Germline V gene sequence: CDR1 GTSNPN, CDR2 SVGIG (reference sequence). The DNA of the CDR3 is TGTGCCTGGGGCTCAATGGGGGGCTACGAGCAGTACTTC. Amino acid sequence: CAWGSMGGYEQYF.

The genes are TRBV5-6 and TRBJ2-7; the match to TRBD2 covers 10 bases. CDR3 length: 15 amino acids. CDR1 and CDR2 from the germline V gene are SGHDT and YYEEEE. The J segment lost 2 bases and the V segment lost 2 bases, leaving 4 bases of the junction unmatched. This chain's CDR3 is CASSFGTSGAYEQYF. Here the CDR3 DNA reads TGTGCCAGCAGCTTTGGAACTAGCGGGGCCTACGAGCAGTACTTC.

The J gene is TRBJ2-5, the V gene TRBV5-5; D gene unclear. Trimming stripped 4 bases from V and 4 bases from J, with 20 bases between. From germline, CDR1 is SGHKS and CDR2 YYEKEE (reference sequence). CDR3 length: 16 residues. CDR3 loop: CASSSPNLYSVETQYF. The CDR3 DNA reads TGTGCCAGCAGCAGTCCCAATTTATACTCGGTAGAGACCCAGTACTTC.

The gene calls are TRBV7-6 and TRBJ1-3; tentatively, D is TRBD1 (5 bases). Trimming stripped 5 bases from V and 8 bases from J, with 22 bases between. The germline gives CDR1 SGHVS, CDR2 FNYEAQ. The CDR3 sequence is 16 residues long. CDR3 coding DNA: TGTGCCAGCAGCCCCGCTTCGGGGGACCCGGGGGACACCATATATTTT. It yields the protein CASSPASGDPGDTIYF.

This chain connects TRBV19 to TRBJ1-5; tentatively, D is TRBD1 (5 bases). Trimming took 5 bases from V and 1 from J, leaving 15 bases between them. From germline, CDR1 is LNHDA and CDR2 SQIVND (reference sequence). The CDR3 runs 16 residues. The CDR3 region has the DNA TGTGCCAGTAGTTCAGGGCAAGGTGGGAGCAATCAGCCCCAGCATTTT. Translating it yields CASSSGQGGSNQPQHF.

The chain joins TRBV6-5 to TRBJ2-4; tentative D call: TRBD1 (5 bases). The V and J ends lost 2 bases and 3 bases respectively, with 8 bases between them. CDR1 and CDR2 from the germline V gene are MNHEY and SVGAGI. The CDR3 covers 14 residues. The CDR3 is CASSYDRDKNIQYF. For the CDR3, the DNA is TGTGCCAGCAGTTACGACAGAGACAAAAACATTCAGTACTTC.

The gene calls are TRBV27 and TRBJ1-2; possible D gene TRBD1, 5 bases. The length of the CDR3 is 13 residues. V lost 5 bases and J lost 5, with 12 bases in between. From germline, CDR1 is MNHEY and CDR2 SMNVEV (reference sequence). The CDR3 is CASSTLGAYGYTF. CDR3 nucleotides: TGTGCCAGCAGTACTTTAGGGGCGTATGGCTACACCTTC.

This chain connects TRBV5-1 to TRBJ2-7, with 7 bases that match TRBD1. The CDR3 extends over 15 amino acids. CDR1 is SGHRS, CDR2 YFSETQ, per germline. J was trimmed by 2 bases and V by 6 bases; bases with no gene match: 11. The CDR3 spells CASNQLWGQTYEQYF. DNA for the CDR3: TGCGCCAGCAACCAGCTTTGGGGACAGACCTACGAGCAGTACTTC.

This clone was seen once. Written as DNA, the CDR3 is TGTGCCAGCAGTGTCCGACAGGGGGCAGGAGATACGCAGTATTTT. Residues: CASSVRQGAGDTQYF. V is TRBV2 and J is TRBJ2-3; 10 bases are a match to TRBD1. Germline lookup yields CDR1 SNHLY and CDR2 FYNNEI. Losses at the gene ends were 4 bases for V and 5 bases for J; bases not matched to a gene: 6. The CDR3 has 15 residues. Complete variable domain (other parts from reference TRBV2 and TRBJ2-3): EPEVTQTPSHQVTQMGQEVILRCVPISNHLYFYWYRQILGQKVEFLVSFYNNEISEKSEIFDDQFSVERPDGSNFTLKIRSTKLEDSAMYFCASSVRQGAGDTQYFGPGTRLTVL.

The chain joins TRBV5-1 to TRBJ1-3, with 9 bases that match TRBD1. Germline V gene lookup returns CDR1 SGHRS and CDR2 YFSETQ. The CDR3 is 17 residues long. Trimming took 0 bases from V and 4 from J; bases not matched to a gene: 8. CDR3 loop: CASSLASQGASGNTIYF. CDR3 in DNA: TGCGCCAGCAGCTTGGCATCACAGGGGGCGTCGGGAAACACCATATATTTT.

The chain carries TRBV30 and TRBJ2-3; 9 bases line up with TRBD2. V lost 5 bases and J lost 1; bases outside the gene matches: 10. CDR1 is GTSNPN, CDR2 SVGIG, per germline (reference sequence). The CDR3 sequence is 16 residues long. The CDR3: CAWCLAGRICTDTQYF. The CDR3 coding sequence is TGTGCCTGGTGTCTAGCGGGGAGGATCTGCACAGATACGCAGTATTTT.

The rearrangement uses TRBV4-2 and TRBJ2-3; 11 bases are a match to TRBD2. V lost 5 bases to trimming and J lost 7 bases; unmatched junction nucleotides: 8. The CDR3 length is 15 residues. Germline V CDR1 and CDR2: LGHNA, YNFKEQ. The CDR3 region has the DNA TGTGCCAGCAGCAGCCCACTAGCGGGGGATCATACGCAGTATTTT. Its translation: CASSSPLAGDHTQYF.

The chain joins TRBV5-1 to TRBJ2-7; D is perhaps TRBD1 (5 bases). Germline CDR1 is SGHRS and CDR2 is YFSETQ. V lost 4 bases and J lost 4, with 15 bases in between. The CDR3 is 14 amino acids. Written as DNA, the CDR3 is TGCGCCAGCAGCCGCGACAGTCAAAGTTACGAGCAGTACTTC. It codes for CASSRDSQSYEQYF.

The gene calls are TRBV7-9 and TRBJ1-1; 8 nucleotides align to TRBD1. The CDR3 totals 14 residues. CDR1 is SEHNR and CDR2 is FQNEAQ in the germline V gene (reference sequence). Germline trimming cut 3 bases from V and 1 base from J; bases unmatched to any gene: 1. CDR3 nucleotides: TGTGCCAGCAGCTTTGGACAGGGGAACACTGAAGCTTTCTTT. Its protein is CASSFGQGNTEAFF. The variable domain in full, completed from reference TRBV7-9 and TRBJ1-1, reads DTGVSQNPRHKITKRGQNVTFRCDPISEHNRLYWYRQTLGQGPEFLTYFQNEAQLEKSRLLSDRFSAERPKGSFSTLEIQRTEQGDSAMYLCASSFGQGNTEAFFGQGTRLTVV.